This TCR beta chain was recovered during a study of T cell responses to AZD1222 COVID-19 vaccine. Study overall: Second doses were pooled across both intervals (about 4 or about 12 weeks). Study findings and constraints: White British donors predominated, females outnumbered males, and clonal diversity was possibly underestimated. Close to half of spike-specific TCRs reportedly recognize unmutated variant regions. Across the whole spike, CD4 TCRs peaked at regions 160-218 and 743-854.

CDR1 MGHRA and CDR2 YSYEKL come from the germline V gene. Trimming pared 1 base from V and 9 bases from J, leaving 10 bases between. The CDR3 extends over 13 amino acids. Sequencing used immunoSEQ multiplex PCR; TCRdb keeps in-frame clones, though not all of them. The sample consists of roughly 100,000 clones, about 89% of them appearing once. In the case of this clone: The antigen is not known.

Sequenced material: peripheral blood, taken on day 0 of AZD1222 vaccination. The chain uses TRBV4-1 and TRBJ2-1, with D possibly being TRBD1 or TRBD2 (6 bases each). The receptor comes from an adult in good health. In DNA, the CDR3 is TGCGCCAGCAGCCAAGGGGGGGCCGGTGAGCAGTTCTTC. Its translation is CASSQGGAGEQFF.